This T cell receptor (beta chain) was observed in a study of shared clonotypes between healthy human individuals. Across the whole study: In total, the donors were two women and a few men aged 18 to 49. There were three CD4 naive, three CD4 memory, two CD8 naive and one CD8 memory plates per donor.

Here immunoSEQ multiplex PCR was the method, and the copy in TCRdb shows in-frame clones only, minus some. The sample records a few hundred thousand clones, nearly 97% being singletons. The V end was cut by 8 bases, the J end by 2 bases, with 8 bases between. The CDR3 has 12 residues. Germline V gene sequence: CDR1 SEHNR, CDR2 FQNEAQ (reference sequence). General observations from the study: In having few donors, the study represented limited genetic and exposure-history diversity. All-four-donor shared clonotypes had higher generation probabilities than non-shared clonotypes did.

CD45RO negativity and positive selection for CCR7 defined naive CD8 cells, a population that excluded terminally differentiated effector memory CD45RA+ cells. Comments on this clone: Its matching antigen is unknown.

The rearrangement joins TRBV7-9 to TRBJ2-3, with a tentative D call TRBD1 (5 bases). The TCR comes from a woman in her twenties or thirties in good health. The sample taken for sequencing was naive CD8+ T cells sorted from blood. CDR3 nucleotide sequence: TGTGCCAGCGGCAGGGACACAGATACGCAGTATTTT. As protein: CASGRDTDTQYF.